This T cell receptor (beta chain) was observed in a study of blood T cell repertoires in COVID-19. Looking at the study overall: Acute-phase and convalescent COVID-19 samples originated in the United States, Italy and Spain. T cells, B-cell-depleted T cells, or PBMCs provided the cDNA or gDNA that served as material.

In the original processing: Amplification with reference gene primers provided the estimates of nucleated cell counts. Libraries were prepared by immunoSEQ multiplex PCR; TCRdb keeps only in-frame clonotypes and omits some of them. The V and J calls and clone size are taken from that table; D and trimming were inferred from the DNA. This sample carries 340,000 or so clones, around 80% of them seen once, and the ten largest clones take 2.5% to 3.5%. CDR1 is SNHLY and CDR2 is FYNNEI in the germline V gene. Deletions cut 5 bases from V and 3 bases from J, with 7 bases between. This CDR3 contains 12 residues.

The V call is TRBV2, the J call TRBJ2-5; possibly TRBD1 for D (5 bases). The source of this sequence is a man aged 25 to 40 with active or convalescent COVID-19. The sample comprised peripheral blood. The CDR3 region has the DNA TGTGCCAGCAGTTTGACAGAAGAGACCCAGTACTTC. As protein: CASSLTEETQYF.